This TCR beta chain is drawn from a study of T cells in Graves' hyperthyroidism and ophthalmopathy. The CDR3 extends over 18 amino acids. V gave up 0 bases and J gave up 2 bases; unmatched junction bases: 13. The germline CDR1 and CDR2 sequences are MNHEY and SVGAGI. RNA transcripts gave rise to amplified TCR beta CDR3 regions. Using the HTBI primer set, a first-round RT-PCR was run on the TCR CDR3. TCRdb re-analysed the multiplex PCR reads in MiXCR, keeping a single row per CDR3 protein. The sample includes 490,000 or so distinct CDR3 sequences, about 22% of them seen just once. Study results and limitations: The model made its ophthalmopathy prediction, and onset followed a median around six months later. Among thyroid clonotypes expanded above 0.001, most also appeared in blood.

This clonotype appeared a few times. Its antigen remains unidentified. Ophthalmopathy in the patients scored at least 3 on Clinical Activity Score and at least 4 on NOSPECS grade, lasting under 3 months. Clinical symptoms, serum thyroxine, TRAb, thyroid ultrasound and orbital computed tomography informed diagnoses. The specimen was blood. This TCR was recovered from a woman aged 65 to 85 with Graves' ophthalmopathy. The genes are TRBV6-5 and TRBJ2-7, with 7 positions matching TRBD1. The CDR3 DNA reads TGTGCCAGCAGTTACTCACAAGAAGGGGGCGCTAATCCCTACGAGCAGTACTTC. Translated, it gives CASSYSQEGGANPYEQYF.